This entry features one T cell receptor beta chain sequence. As yet, its antigen is unknown. The CDR3 contains 15 residues. The V gene's germline CDR1 is LGHNA and CDR2 YSLEER. The ends were cut back, 5 bases at V and 2 bases at J, with 13 bases in the middle. This specimen belongs to a study of cytomegalovirus exposure and HLA in healthy donors. Whole-study findings and limits: Earlier findings revealed that most TCR beta V segments proved productive either about 87% or about 30% of the time.

PCR was performed using 60 Vbeta and 13 Jbeta primers. Under the authors' procedure: As a later analysis found, there were roughly 80 million unique TCR beta chains, of which about 10 million were shared. The assay was immunoSEQ multiplex PCR, and TCRdb's table has in-frame clones only and misses some. V and J calls and clone size are copied from that table; D and trimming were computed from the DNA. The sample yields 140,000 to 150,000 clones, 75% to 90% seen once. The chain couples TRBV4-3 to TRBJ1-5; a weak D match, TRBD1 (6 bases). The sample was PBMCs. The clonotype originates from a man aged 35 to 55 in good health and CMV-seronegative. For the CDR3, the DNA is TGCGCCAGCAGCGTTAAGGGACAACGCAATCAGCCCCAGCATTTT. Translation: CASSVKGQRNQPQHF.